Listed below are T cell receptor beta chains from one sample, sequenced in a study of cytomegalovirus exposure and HLA in healthy donors. Measured with immunoSEQ multiplex PCR; TCRdb has only the in-frame clones, and not every one. The data hold about 150,000 clones, with about 76% observed a single time. Specimen: PBMCs. The receptor source for this set is a woman aged 18-29 years in good health and CMV-seropositive. The conserved cysteine and the conserved F or W are not part of the CDR3 here.

v_gene: TRBV5-6
j_gene: TRBJ2-5
CDR3aa: ASSSTGQGTETQY

v_gene: TRBV5-1
j_gene: TRBJ2-2
CDR3aa: ASSARTGNTGELF

v_gene: TRBV6-5
j_gene: TRBJ2-3
CDR3aa: ASSTPGGTDTQY

v_gene: TRBV29-1
j_gene: TRBJ2-7
CDR3aa: SVVGDDTSYEQY

v_gene: TRBV7-2
j_gene: TRBJ2-3
CDR3aa: ASSPGAGGTDTQY

v_gene: TRBV5-4
j_gene: TRBJ2-1
CDR3aa: ASSPWTGGSYNEQF

v_gene: TRBV19
j_gene: TRBJ1-5
CDR3aa: ASSIAVGESNQPQH

v_gene: TRBV27
j_gene: TRBJ2-7
CDR3aa: ASSLGRGVSYEQY

v_gene: TRBV28
j_gene: TRBJ1-3
CDR3aa: ASSFVQGSDTIY

v_gene: TRBV4-2
j_gene: .
CDR3aa: ASSQDLGSGRAEQY

v_gene: TRBV6-5
j_gene: TRBJ1-2
CDR3aa: ASGPGT

v_gene: TRBV10-3
j_gene: TRBJ1-3
CDR3aa: AIRATALGFGNTIY

v_gene: TRBV18
j_gene: TRBJ1-2
CDR3aa: ASSPEQNYGYT

v_gene: TRBV5-4
j_gene: TRBJ1-2
CDR3aa: ASSWGVPNYGYT

v_gene: TRBV5-1
j_gene: TRBJ1-2
CDR3aa: ASSLDRANYGYT

v_gene: TRBV27
j_gene: TRBJ1-4
CDR3aa: ASSFGGANEKLF

v_gene: TRBV4-3
j_gene: TRBJ2-7
CDR3aa: ASSQATGLTYEQY

v_gene: TRBV7-2
j_gene: TRBJ1-5
CDR3aa: ASSYGQGDNQPQH

v_gene: TRBV4-2
j_gene: TRBJ2-3
CDR3aa: ASSQATAQSGTDTQY

v_gene: TRBV7-3
j_gene: TRBJ2-2
CDR3aa: ASSLFGGQGGELF

v_gene: TRBV19
j_gene: TRBJ1-5
CDR3aa: ASSTYRPGINQPQH

v_gene: TRBV4-1
j_gene: TRBJ1-4
CDR3aa: ASSPLNLLVTTNEKLF

v_gene: TRBV6-1
j_gene: TRBJ1-1
CDR3aa: ASGQLNTEAF

v_gene: TRBV5-4
j_gene: TRBJ2-7
CDR3aa: ASSLAGDVSYEQY

v_gene: TRBV15
j_gene: TRBJ2-5
CDR3aa: ATSRASGGGETQY

v_gene: TRBV6-5
j_gene: TRBJ1-1
CDR3aa: ASSYYPQGNTEAF

v_gene: TRBV19
j_gene: TRBJ2-3
CDR3aa: ASSIDSAGGTDTQY

v_gene: TRBV7-3
j_gene: TRBJ2-3
CDR3aa: ASSLMGQFDADTQY

v_gene: TRBV7-2
j_gene: TRBJ2-5
CDR3aa: ASSLPGTGDETQY

v_gene: TRBV11-1
j_gene: TRBJ2-7
CDR3aa: ASSLGTGVTYEQY

v_gene: TRBV2
j_gene: TRBJ1-1
CDR3aa: ASQEMNTEAF

v_gene: TRBV29-1
j_gene: TRBJ2-5
CDR3aa: SGLAGGRETQY

v_gene: TRBV4-2
j_gene: TRBJ2-3
CDR3aa: ASSQGVGGGTDTQY

v_gene: TRBV4-2
j_gene: TRBJ1-6
CDR3aa: ASSQDLSTSYNSPLH

v_gene: TRBV19
j_gene: TRBJ1-5
CDR3aa: ASSLEGGNQPQH